A selection of T cell receptor beta chains follows, all from one sample in a study of immune evolution from preneoplasia to lung adenocarcinoma. Data came from immunoSEQ multiplex PCR; TCRdb stores just in-frame clones and leaves some out. The sample has under 10,000 clones, just under 80% seen once. Source material: FFPE adjacent normal lung tissue. The origin of the receptors is a person aged 55-80 years with lung adenocarcinoma. Each CDR3 is given with its conserved first and last residue. D genes are given only for firm matches. Only some rows state a clone size, as once, few, many or a class for expanded clones.

cdr3_aa: CASSFGRLSYEQYF
cdr3_nt: TGTGCCAGCAGTTTCGGACGACTATCCTACGAGCAGTACTTC
clone_size: -
j_call: TRBJ2-7
v_call: TRBV27
d_call: -

cdr3_aa: CAWSLAGGPETQYF
cdr3_nt: TGTGCCTGGAGCCTAGCGGGGGGGCCAGAGACCCAGTACTTC
clone_size: -
j_call: TRBJ2-5
v_call: TRBV30
d_call: TRBD2

cdr3_aa: CASSQVAYSGANVLTF
cdr3_nt: TGTGCCAGCAGCCAAGTTGCATACTCTGGGGCCAACGTCCTGACTTTC
clone_size: -
j_call: TRBJ2-6
v_call: TRBV14
d_call: -

cdr3_aa: CASSPNPGDEQFF
cdr3_nt: TGTGCCAGCTCACCGAACCCGGGGGATGAGCAGTTCTTC
clone_size: -
j_call: TRBJ2-1
v_call: TRBV18
d_call: -

cdr3_aa: CASSPRGTGGTVANTGELFF
cdr3_nt: TGTGCCAGCAGCCCGCGGGGGACGGGGGGTACTGTCGCGAACACCGGGGAGCTGTTTTTT
clone_size: -
j_call: TRBJ2-2
v_call: TRBV4-2
d_call: TRBD2

cdr3_aa: CASSLFPSGTAGGYTF
cdr3_nt: TGTGCCAGCAGTTTATTCCCCTCCGGGACAGCCGGGGGCTACACCTTC
clone_size: once
j_call: TRBJ1-2
v_call: TRBV28
d_call: TRBD1

cdr3_aa: CASSYWVGEPQHF
cdr3_nt: TGTGCCAGCAGTTACTGGGTAGGGGAGCCCCAGCATTTT
clone_size: -
j_call: TRBJ1-5
v_call: TRBV6-5
d_call: -

cdr3_aa: CASSPKGSREKLFF
cdr3_nt: TGTGCCAGCTCACCGAAAGGGTCGAGGGAAAAACTGTTTTTT
clone_size: -
j_call: TRBJ1-4
v_call: TRBV18
d_call: -

cdr3_aa: CASSAVNRDSPLHF
cdr3_nt: TGTGCCAGCAGCGCCGTGAACAGGGACTCACCCCTCCACTTT
clone_size: -
j_call: TRBJ1-6
v_call: TRBV11-2
d_call: -

cdr3_aa: CASSSTGGQAFF
cdr3_nt: TGTGCCAGCAGCTCAACAGGGGGGCAAGCTTTCTTT
clone_size: once
j_call: TRBJ1-1
v_call: TRBV7-9
d_call: TRBD1

cdr3_aa: CASSYTGMTEAFF
cdr3_nt: TGTGCCAGCAGTTATACGGGGATGACTGAAGCTTTCTTT
clone_size: -
j_call: TRBJ1-1
v_call: TRBV6-5
d_call: -

cdr3_aa: CASSLDTSGANVLTF
cdr3_nt: TGTGCCAGCAGCCTGGATACTTCTGGGGCCAACGTCCTGACTTTC
clone_size: -
j_call: TRBJ2-6
v_call: TRBV11-2
d_call: -

cdr3_aa: CASSPDRDTQYF
cdr3_nt: TGTGCCAGCTCACCGGACCGAGATACGCAGTATTTT
clone_size: once
j_call: TRBJ2-3
v_call: TRBV18
d_call: -

cdr3_aa: CASGGVRDEQYF
cdr3_nt: TGCGCCAGCGGGGGGGTAAGGGACGAGCAGTACTTC
clone_size: -
j_call: TRBJ2-7
v_call: TRBV5-1
d_call: TRBD2

cdr3_aa: CASSRPRDRTYEQYF
cdr3_nt: TGTGCCAGCAGCCGGCCCCGGGACAGAACCTACGAGCAGTACTTC
clone_size: few
j_call: TRBJ2-7
v_call: TRBV28
d_call: TRBD1

cdr3_aa: CAITLGAGDYGYTF
cdr3_nt: TGTGCCATAACCTTGGGGGCCGGGGACTATGGCTACACCTTC
clone_size: -
j_call: TRBJ1-2
v_call: TRBV6-6
d_call: -

cdr3_aa: CSVEEYTDTQYF
cdr3_nt: TGCAGCGTTGAGGAATACACAGATACGCAGTATTTT
clone_size: -
j_call: TRBJ2-3
v_call: TRBV29-1
d_call: -

cdr3_aa: CASRWTGGYEQYF
cdr3_nt: TGTGCCAGCAGGTGGACAGGGGGCTACGAGCAGTACTTC
clone_size: few
j_call: TRBJ2-7
v_call: TRBV27
d_call: TRBD1

cdr3_aa: CASSTSNGEAFF
cdr3_nt: TGTGCCAGCAGCACCTCGAACGGTGAAGCTTTCTTT
clone_size: -
j_call: TRBJ1-1
v_call: TRBV9
d_call: -

cdr3_aa: CASAASISGEQYF
cdr3_nt: TGCGCCAGCGCCGCCTCCATCAGTGGCGAGCAGTACTTC
clone_size: once
j_call: TRBJ2-7
v_call: TRBV10-1
d_call: -

cdr3_aa: CASMLAGRTGELFF
cdr3_nt: TGTGCCAGCATGTTAGCGGGAAGGACCGGGGAGCTGTTTTTT
clone_size: -
j_call: TRBJ2-2
v_call: TRBV6-5
d_call: TRBD2

cdr3_aa: CASSSSGNEKLFF
cdr3_nt: TGTGCCAGCAGCTCATCGGGAAATGAAAAACTGTTTTTT
clone_size: -
j_call: TRBJ1-4
v_call: TRBV7-9
d_call: -

cdr3_aa: CASSVGTESNEQFF
cdr3_nt: TGTGCCAGCAGCGTGGGGACGGAGTCCAATGAGCAGTTCTTC
clone_size: -
j_call: TRBJ2-1
v_call: TRBV9
d_call: -

cdr3_aa: CASSPGPGGSQHF
cdr3_nt: TGCGCCAGCAGTCCTGGACCGGGCGGGTCCCAGCATTTT
clone_size: once
j_call: TRBJ1-5
v_call: TRBV5-1
d_call: -

cdr3_aa: CSVKRQDQDTF
cdr3_nt: TGCAGCGTTAAAAGACAGGACCAGGACACCTTC
clone_size: once
j_call: TRBJ1-2
v_call: TRBV29-1
d_call: -

cdr3_aa: CASSLDVSTEAFF
cdr3_nt: TGTGCCAGCAGTTTAGACGTCAGCACTGAAGCTTTCTTT
clone_size: -
j_call: TRBJ1-1
v_call: TRBV27
d_call: -

cdr3_aa: CASSLTGDLSYEQYF
cdr3_nt: TGCGCCAGCAGCTTGACAGGGGACCTCTCCTACGAGCAGTACTTC
clone_size: -
j_call: TRBJ2-7
v_call: TRBV5-1
d_call: TRBD1

cdr3_aa: CASSESGLNSYEQYF
cdr3_nt: TGTGCCAGCAGTGAATCTGGTCTAAACTCCTACGAGCAGTACTTC
clone_size: few
j_call: TRBJ2-7
v_call: TRBV25-1
d_call: -

cdr3_aa: CASSQSPGDHEKLFF
cdr3_nt: TGTGCTAGCAGCCAATCGCCAGGGGATCATGAAAAACTGTTTTTT
clone_size: -
j_call: TRBJ1-4
v_call: TRBV7-7
d_call: -